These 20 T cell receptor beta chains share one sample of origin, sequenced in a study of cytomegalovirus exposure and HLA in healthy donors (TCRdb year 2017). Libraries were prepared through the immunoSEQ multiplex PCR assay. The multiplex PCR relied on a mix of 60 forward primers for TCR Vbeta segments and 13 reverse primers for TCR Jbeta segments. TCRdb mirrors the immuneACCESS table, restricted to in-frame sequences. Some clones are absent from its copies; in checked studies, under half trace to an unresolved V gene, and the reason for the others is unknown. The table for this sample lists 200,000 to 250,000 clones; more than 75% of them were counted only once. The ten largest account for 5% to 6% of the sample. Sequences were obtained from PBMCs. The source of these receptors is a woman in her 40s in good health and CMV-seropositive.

CDR3 protein: CASSLQGLNTEAFF. DNA of the CDR3: TGTGCCAGCAGCTTGCAGGGGTTGAACACTGAAGCTTTCTTT. The J gene is TRBJ1-1, the V gene TRBV7-9, with D possibly TRBD1 on 6 matching bases. Germline CDR1 reads SEHNR; CDR2 reads FQNEAQ (reference sequence). Trimming pared 3 bases from V and 0 bases from J, leaving 8 bases between. The CDR3 covers 14 residues.

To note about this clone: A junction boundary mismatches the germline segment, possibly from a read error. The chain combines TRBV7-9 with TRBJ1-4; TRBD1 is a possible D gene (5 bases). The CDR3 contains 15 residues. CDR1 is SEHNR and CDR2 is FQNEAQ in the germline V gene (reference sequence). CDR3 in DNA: TGTTCCAGCAGCGCCCAGGGTTCAACTAATGAAAAACTGTTTTTT. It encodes CSSSAQGSTNEKLFF.

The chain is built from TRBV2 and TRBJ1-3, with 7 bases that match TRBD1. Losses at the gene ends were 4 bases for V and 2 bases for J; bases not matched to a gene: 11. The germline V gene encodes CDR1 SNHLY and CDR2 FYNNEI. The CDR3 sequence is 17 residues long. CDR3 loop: CASSGLTGVLTGNTIYF. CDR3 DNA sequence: TGTGCCAGCAGTGGTCTCACAGGGGTCTTGACTGGAAACACCATATATTTT.

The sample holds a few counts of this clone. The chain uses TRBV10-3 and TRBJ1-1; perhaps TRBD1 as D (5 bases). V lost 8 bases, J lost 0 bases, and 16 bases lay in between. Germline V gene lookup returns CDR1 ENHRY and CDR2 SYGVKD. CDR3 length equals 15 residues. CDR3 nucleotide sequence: TGTGCCATCCGCGAAAGCGGGGCCCTGAACACTGAAGCTTTCTTT. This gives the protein CAIRESGALNTEAFF.

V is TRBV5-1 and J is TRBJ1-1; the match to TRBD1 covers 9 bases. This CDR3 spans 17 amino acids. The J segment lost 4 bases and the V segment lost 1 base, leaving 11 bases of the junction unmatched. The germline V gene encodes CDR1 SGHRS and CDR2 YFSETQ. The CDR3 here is CASSLTRQDRGGTEAFF. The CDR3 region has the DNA TGCGCCAGCAGCTTGACCCGCCAGGACAGGGGAGGCACTGAAGCTTTCTTT. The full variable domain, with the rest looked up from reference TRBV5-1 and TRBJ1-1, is KAGVTQTPRYLIKTRGQQVTLSCSPISGHRSVSWYQQTPGQGLQFLFEYFSETQRNKGNFPGRFSGRQFSNSRSEMNVSTLELGDSALYLCASSLTRQDRGGTEAFFGQGTRLTVV.

The CDR3 reads CASSFGQVEETQYF. The CDR3 DNA reads TGCGCCAGCAGCTTCGGACAGGTTGAAGAGACCCAGTACTTC. V is TRBV5-1 and J is TRBJ2-5, with 7 bases identical to TRBD1. Germline trimming cut 2 bases from V and 3 bases from J; bases unmatched to any gene: 4. The CDR3 spans 14 residues. Germline CDR1 SGHRS, CDR2 YFSETQ.

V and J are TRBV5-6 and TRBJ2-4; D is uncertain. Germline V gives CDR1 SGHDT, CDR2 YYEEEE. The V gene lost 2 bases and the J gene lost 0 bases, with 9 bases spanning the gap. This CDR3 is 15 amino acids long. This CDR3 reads CASSFNDIAKNIQYF. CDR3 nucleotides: TGTGCCAGCAGCTTTAACGACATAGCCAAAAACATTCAGTACTTC.

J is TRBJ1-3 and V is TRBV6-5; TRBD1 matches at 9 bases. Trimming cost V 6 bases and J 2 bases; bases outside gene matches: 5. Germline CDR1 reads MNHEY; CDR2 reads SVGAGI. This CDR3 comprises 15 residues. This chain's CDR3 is CASRGTGRPGNTIYF. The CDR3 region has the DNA TGTGCCAGCAGAGGGACAGGGCGGCCTGGAAACACCATATATTTT.

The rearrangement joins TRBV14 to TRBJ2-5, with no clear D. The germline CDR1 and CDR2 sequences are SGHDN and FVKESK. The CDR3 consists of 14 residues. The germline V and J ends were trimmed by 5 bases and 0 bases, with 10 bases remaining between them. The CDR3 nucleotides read TGTGCCAGCAGCGACTCAGAGGACCAAGAGACCCAGTACTTC. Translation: CASSDSEDQETQYF.

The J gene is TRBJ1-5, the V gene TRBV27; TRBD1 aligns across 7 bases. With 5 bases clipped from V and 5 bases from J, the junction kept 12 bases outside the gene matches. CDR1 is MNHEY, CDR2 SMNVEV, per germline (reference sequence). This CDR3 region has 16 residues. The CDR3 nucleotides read TGTGCCAGCAGTCCCTCAGACAGGGCTGGGGATCAGCCCCAGCATTTT. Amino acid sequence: CASSPSDRAGDQPQHF.

CDR3 amino acids: CASSLGPGGLEQYF. DNA for the CDR3: TGTGCCAGCAGCTTGGGACCCGGGGGTCTCGAGCAGTACTTC. The V and J genes are TRBV7-2 and TRBJ2-7; tentatively, D is TRBD2 (6 bases). Trimming stripped 3 bases from V and 6 bases from J, with 15 bases between. From germline, CDR1 is SGHTA and CDR2 FQGNSA. This CDR3 is 14 amino acids long.

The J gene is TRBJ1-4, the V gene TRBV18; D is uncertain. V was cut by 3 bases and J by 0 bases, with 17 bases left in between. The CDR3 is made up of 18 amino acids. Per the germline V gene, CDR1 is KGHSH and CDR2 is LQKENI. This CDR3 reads CASSPRRNSLATNEKLFF. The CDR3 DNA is TGTGCCAGCTCACCCCGGAGGAACAGTCTTGCAACTAATGAAAAACTGTTTTTT. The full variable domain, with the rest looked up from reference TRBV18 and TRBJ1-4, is NAGVMQNPRHLVRRRGQEARLRCSPMKGHSHVYWYRQLPEEGLKFMVYLQKENIIDESGMPKERFSAEFPKEGPSILRIQQVVRGDSAAYFCASSPRRNSLATNEKLFFGSGTQLSVL.

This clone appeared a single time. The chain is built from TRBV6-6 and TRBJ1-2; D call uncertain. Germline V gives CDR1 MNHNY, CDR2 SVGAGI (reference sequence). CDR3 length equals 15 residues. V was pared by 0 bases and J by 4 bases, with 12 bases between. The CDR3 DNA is TGTGCCAGCAGTTACTCGGGCCTTTTCTCCTATGGCTACACCTTC. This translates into CASSYSGLFSYGYTF.

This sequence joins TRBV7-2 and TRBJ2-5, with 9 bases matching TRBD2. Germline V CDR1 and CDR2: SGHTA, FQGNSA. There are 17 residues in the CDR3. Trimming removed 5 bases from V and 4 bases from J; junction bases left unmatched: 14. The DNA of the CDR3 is TGTGCCAGCAGCCCAACACCTAGGACTAGCGTGGTAGAGACCCAGTACTTC. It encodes CASSPTPRTSVVETQYF.

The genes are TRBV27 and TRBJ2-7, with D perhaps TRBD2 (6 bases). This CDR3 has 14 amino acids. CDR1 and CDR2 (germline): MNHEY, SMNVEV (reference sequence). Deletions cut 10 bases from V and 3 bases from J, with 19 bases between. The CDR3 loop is CATPREGGVYEQYF. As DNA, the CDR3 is TGTGCCACCCCCAGAGAGGGCGGGGTCTACGAGCAGTACTTC.

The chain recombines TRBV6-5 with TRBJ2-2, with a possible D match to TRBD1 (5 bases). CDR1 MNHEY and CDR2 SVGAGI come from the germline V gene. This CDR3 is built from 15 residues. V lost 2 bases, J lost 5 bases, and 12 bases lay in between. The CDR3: CASSYRGQQTGELFF. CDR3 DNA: TGTGCCAGCAGTTACAGGGGTCAGCAGACCGGGGAGCTGTTTTTT.

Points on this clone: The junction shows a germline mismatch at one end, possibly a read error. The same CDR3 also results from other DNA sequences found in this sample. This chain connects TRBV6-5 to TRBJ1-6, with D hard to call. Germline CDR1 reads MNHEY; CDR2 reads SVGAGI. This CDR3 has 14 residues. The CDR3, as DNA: TGTGCCAGCACTAGATCGCGGTTTAATTCCCCCCTCCACTTT. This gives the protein CASTRSRFNSPLHF.

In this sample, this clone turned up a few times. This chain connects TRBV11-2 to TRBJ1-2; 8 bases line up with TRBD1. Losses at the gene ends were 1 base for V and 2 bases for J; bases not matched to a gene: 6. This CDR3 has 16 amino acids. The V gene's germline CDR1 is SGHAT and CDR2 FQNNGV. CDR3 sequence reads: CASSLGRGLGNYGYTF. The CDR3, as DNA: TGTGCCAGCAGCTTAGGCAGGGGGCTGGGAAACTATGGCTACACCTTC.

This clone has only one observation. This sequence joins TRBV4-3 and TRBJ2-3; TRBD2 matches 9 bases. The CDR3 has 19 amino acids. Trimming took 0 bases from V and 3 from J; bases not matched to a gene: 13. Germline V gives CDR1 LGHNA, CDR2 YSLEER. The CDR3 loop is CASSQDRGTSRRATDTQYF. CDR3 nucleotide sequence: TGCGCCAGCAGCCAAGATCGGGGGACTAGCAGGAGGGCGACAGATACGCAGTATTTT.

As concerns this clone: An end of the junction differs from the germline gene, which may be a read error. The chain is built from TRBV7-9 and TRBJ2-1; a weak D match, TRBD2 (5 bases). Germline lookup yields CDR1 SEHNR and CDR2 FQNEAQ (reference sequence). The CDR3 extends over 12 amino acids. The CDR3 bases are TGTTCCAGCAGCCCTAGCAGTAATGAGCAGTTCTTC. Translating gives CSSSPSSNEQFF.